The subject of this entry is one T cell receptor beta chain. No antigen is known for it. This entry belongs to a study of T-cell memory formation after mild COVID-19. Study-wide results and caveats: SARS-CoV-2 specificity of second-wave clones peaking day 37 was unconfirmed.

The CDR3 runs to 15 residues. V lost 0 bases to trimming and J lost 1 base, with 6 bases between them. The germline gives CDR1 LGHDT, CDR2 YNNKEL (reference sequence). Using its own MiXCR run on the 5' RACE reads, TCRdb lists one record per CDR3 protein. Of 400,000 or so distinct CDR3 sequences in the sample, roughly 20% were seen once. Sequences were obtained from PBMCs or a T cell subset sorted from them (not recorded which). The TCR comes from an adult woman who had mild COVID-19 (a few samples of this study predate the infection). Cell type and time point are not known. This chain uses TRBV3-1 with TRBJ2-2; D remains unclear. The CDR3 bases are TGTGCCAGCAGCCAAGATGGCAGGAACACCGGGGAGCTGTTTTTT. The encoded protein is CASSQDGRNTGELFF.